What follows are 2 T cell receptor beta chains derived from one specimen sequenced in a study of T cell responses to AZD1222 COVID-19 vaccine. Libraries were prepared by immunoSEQ multiplex PCR; TCRdb keeps only in-frame clonotypes and omits some of them. The profile shows some 140,000 clones, approximately 90% of them singletons. This sample comprised peripheral blood, obtained 28 days after the second AZD1222 dose. Receptors originate from an adult who received the AZD1222 COVID-19 vaccine.

The rearrangement links TRBV5-1 to TRBJ2-3; 9 bases match TRBD2. In germline, CDR1 is SGHRS, CDR2 YFSETQ. CDR3 length: 15 residues. Trimming at V came to 0 bases and at J to 6 bases, leaving 5 bases not matched to a gene. The CDR3 sequence is CASSLVLAGSDTQYF. CDR3 in DNA: TGCGCCAGCAGCTTGGTACTAGCGGGCTCGGATACGCAGTATTTT.

The count of this clone is one. This rearrangement joins TRBV10-3 to TRBJ2-1; either TRBD1 or TRBD2 may supply D (5 bases each). In germline, CDR1 is ENHRY, CDR2 SYGVKD. The CDR3 has 16 residues. The V gene lost 0 bases and the J gene lost 1 base, with 10 bases spanning the gap. CDR3 nucleotides: TGTGCCATCAGTGAGTCGAGAGGGGCATCCTACAATGAGCAGTTCTTC. This encodes CAISESRGASYNEQFF.